This passage covers 17 T cell receptor beta chains from one sample sequenced in a study of beta chain features in type 1 diabetes. Every isolated RNA sample was fully reverse transcribed, so sequencing captured expressed TCRB transcripts. This table comes from immunoSEQ multiplex PCR, and its TCRdb copy is limited to in-frame clones, with some not included. The profile shows roughly 290,000 clones, approximately 8.1% of them singletons. Sequenced sample: central memory CD4+ T cells from blood. All receptors derive from a woman under 30 in good health.

The chain has TRBV6-5 and TRBJ2-7; 8 nucleotides match TRBD1. The length of the CDR3 is 14 residues. CDR1 MNHEY and CDR2 SVGAGI come from the germline V gene. V shed 5 bases and J 3 bases; nucleotides not matched to a gene: 6. The CDR3 DNA follows: TGTGCCAGCAGTGAGGGACAGGCTTACTACGAGCAGTACTTC. As protein: CASSEGQAYYEQYF.

The table lists this clone with a few counts. The chain recombines TRBV7-9 with TRBJ2-7; 9 nucleotides match TRBD1. CDR1 and CDR2 (germline): SEHNR, FQNEAQ (reference sequence). CDR3 length equals 17 residues. V lost 0 bases and J lost 1; bases outside the gene matches: 7. CDR3 residues: CASSLALRDRASYEQYF. In nucleotides, the CDR3 is TGTGCCAGCAGCTTAGCTCTAAGGGACAGGGCTTCCTACGAGCAGTACTTC.

This clone was recorded a few times. V and J are TRBV20-1 and TRBJ2-1; tentatively, D is TRBD1 (5 bases). Germline values: CDR1 DFQATT, CDR2 SNEGSKA (reference sequence). CDR3 length: 11 residues. Trimming removed 7 bases from V and 5 bases from J, with 9 bases in between. The chain's CDR3 is CSVKGNNEQFF. The CDR3 DNA reads TGCAGTGTCAAGGGGAACAATGAGCAGTTCTTC.

This clone was picked up a small number of times. The genes are TRBV19 and TRBJ2-5; 8 nucleotides line up with TRBD1. This CDR3 is built from 14 residues. With V trimmed by 7 bases and J by 4 bases, 8 bases remained unmatched. Per germline, CDR1 LNHDA and CDR2 SQIVND (reference sequence). In nucleotides, the CDR3 is TGTGCCAGTACCAAGACAGGGGTCTCAGAGACCCAGTACTTC. Protein: CASTKTGVSETQYF.

V usage is TRBV29-1 and J usage is TRBJ2-1; 7 nucleotides match TRBD1. Germline V gene lookup returns CDR1 SQVTM and CDR2 ANQGSEA. V shed 7 bases and J 6 bases; nucleotides not matched to a gene: 9. The length of the CDR3 is 13 residues. The CDR3 reads CSATGQITNEQFF. The DNA for the CDR3 is TGCAGCGCCACGGGACAGATTACCAATGAGCAGTTCTTC.

This clone was observed a few times. The sample holds other DNA sequences that translate to the same CDR3. The chain couples TRBV5-1 to TRBJ2-4, with D hard to call. Germline CDR1 SGHRS, CDR2 YFSETQ. The CDR3 runs 15 residues. V lost 0 bases and J lost 0, with 7 bases in between. Here the CDR3 DNA reads TGCGCCAGCAGCTTGGACGGGTTAGCCAAAAACATTCAGTACTTC. It translates to CASSLDGLAKNIQYF.

This clone has a handful of counts. The chain uses TRBV28 and TRBJ1-5; maybe TRBD1 (5 bases). CDR1 and CDR2 (germline): MDHEN, SYDVKM. CDR3 length: 16 amino acids. Trimming took 3 bases from V and 0 from J, leaving 12 bases between them. The CDR3 nucleotides are TGTGCCAGCAGTTTCCGGAGGGGAAATAGCAATCAGCCCCAGCATTTT. It encodes CASSFRRGNSNQPQHF.

The V and J genes are TRBV7-3 and TRBJ2-3, with D possibly TRBD1 on 5 matching bases. The CDR3 consists of 15 residues. Trimming removed 5 bases from V and 5 bases from J, with 17 bases in between. Looked up from germline, CDR1 is SGHTA and CDR2 is FQGTGA. The CDR3 sequence: CASSPSPTVGDTQYF. In DNA, the CDR3 is TGTGCCAGCAGCCCGTCCCCGACAGTGGGAGATACGCAGTATTTT.

J is TRBJ1-6 and V is TRBV7-9; D is ambiguous. Per the germline V gene, CDR1 is SEHNR and CDR2 is FQNEAQ (reference sequence). The CDR3 has 14 amino acids. V shed 5 bases and J shed 5 bases, with 10 bases lying between them. Here the CDR3 reads CASSLSGNNSPLHF. In DNA form, the CDR3 reads TGTGCCAGCAGCCTATCAGGAAATAATTCACCCCTCCACTTT.

This clone was seen repeatedly, ten times or more. Here the CDR3 DNA reads TGTGCCAGCTCACCCCAGTTGGCTGAAGCTTTCTTT. This sequence encodes CASSPQLAEAFF. The chain carries TRBV18 and TRBJ1-1; no reliable D call. CDR3 size: 12 residues. V gave up 3 bases and J gave up 6 bases, with 8 bases separating them. The V gene's germline CDR1 is KGHSH and CDR2 LQKENI.

This clone occurred a few times. This sequence joins TRBV7-2 and TRBJ2-3; 9 bases align to TRBD2. Germline V gives CDR1 SGHTA, CDR2 FQGNSA. The CDR3 runs 15 residues. The V segment lost 1 base and the J segment 3 bases; nucleotides outside the gene matches: 2. The CDR3 region is CASSLVLAGTDTQYF. In DNA, the CDR3 is TGTGCCAGCAGCTTAGTCCTAGCGGGAACAGATACGCAGTATTTT.

V gene TRBV1 combines with J gene TRBJ2-6; the D call in the table, TRBD1, was not verified against the DNA. TRBV1 is marked as a pseudogene. The CDR3 covers 14 residues. CDR3 nucleotide sequence: TGCACCAGCACCCAAAACAAGGGGGTCAACGTCCTGACTTTC. It encodes CTSTQNKGVNVLTF.

This chain connects TRBV6-6 to TRBJ2-7, with 9 bases that match TRBD1. There are 14 residues in the CDR3. Germline CDR1 MNHNY, CDR2 SVGAGI (reference sequence). V gave up 6 bases and J gave up 7 bases; unmatched junction bases: 10. CDR3 amino acids: CASSPTGGRWEQYV. CDR3 nucleotide sequence: TGTGCCAGCAGCCCTACAGGGGGCCGGTGGGAGCAGTACGTC.

There are a few counts of this clone. J is TRBJ1-2 and V is TRBV18; 7 nucleotides match TRBD1. Germline assignment: CDR1 KGHSH and CDR2 LQKENI. The V gene end was trimmed by 3 bases and the J gene end by 0 bases; junction bases not matched to a gene: 4. This CDR3 has 15 amino acids. CDR3 amino acids: CASSPDRSANYGYTF. Here the CDR3 DNA reads TGTGCCAGCTCACCGGACAGGAGTGCTAACTATGGCTACACCTTC.

This clone has ten or more counts. The chain is built from TRBV10-3 and TRBJ2-7; the match to TRBD2 covers 8 bases. The junction had 6 bases not matched to a gene; V was cut back by 6 bases and J by 5 bases. The CDR3 sequence is 13 residues long. CDR1 is ENHRY, CDR2 SYGVKD, per germline. In nucleotides, the CDR3 is TGTGCCATCAGCCAGCGGGAGTCCCACGAGCAGTACTTC. Protein sequence: CAISQRESHEQYF.

The chain combines TRBV7-2 with TRBJ2-2, with D maybe TRBD1 (5 bases). The CDR3 covers 14 residues. Germline V gene lookup returns CDR1 SGHTA and CDR2 FQGNSA. V dropped 2 bases and J dropped 5 bases, with 9 bases sitting between them. CDR3 protein: CASSLIQATGELFF. In DNA form, the CDR3 reads TGTGCCAGCAGCTTAATACAGGCAACCGGGGAGCTGTTTTTT.

The chain joins TRBV28 to TRBJ1-6, with D maybe TRBD1 (5 bases). V lost 4 bases, J lost 4 bases, and 20 bases lay in between. The CDR3 extends over 18 amino acids. Germline V gene data show CDR1 as MDHEN and CDR2 as SYDVKM. The chain's CDR3 is CASSSSPNRKGYNSPLHF. The CDR3 DNA reads TGTGCCAGCAGTTCGTCCCCGAACAGGAAGGGGTATAATTCACCCCTCCACTTT.